Listed below are T cell receptor beta chains from one sample, sequenced in a study of metastatic and nonmetastatic thyroid tumors. TCRdb re-clonotyped the PCR reads via MiXCR. The table lists about 59,000 clones, around 15% of them singletons. Sequencing input: blood. Receptor source: a male donor with papillary thyroid cancer or a benign thyroid nodule (not recorded which). Some clones in this sample may be carry-over from other donors' samples. Each CDR3 is given with its conserved first and last residue. The order of the fields is D gene, V gene, J gene, clone size, CDR3 DNA, CDR3 protein. The D gene is left open where the match is weak. Clone size, where shown, is once, few, many, or a class for clones that have expanded.

-	TRBV11-1	TRBJ2-3	many	TGTGCCAGCAGCTCGTCATCTTTTGGAAGCACAGATACGCAGTATTTT	CASSSSSFGSTDTQYF
TRBD2	TRBV3-1	TRBJ2-1	many	TGTGCCAGCAGCCAATCGGGCGTTACGACTAGCGGGCAGTACAATGAGCAGTTCTTC	CASSQSGVTTSGQYNEQFF
TRBD2	TRBV25-1	TRBJ2-2	few	TGTGCCATGGGTGGACTAGCTGACACCGGGGAGCTGTTTTTT	CAMGGLADTGELFF
-	TRBV4-2	TRBJ2-1	-	TGTGCCAGCAGCCTAAGACCTTACAGCAACTCCTACAATGAGCAGTTCTTC	CASSLRPYSNSYNEQFF
-	TRBV30	TRBJ1-2	-	TGTGCCTGGAGTCCGAGCATCGGTAACTATGGCTACACCTTC	CAWSPSIGNYGYTF
TRBD2	TRBV29-1	TRBJ2-3	many	TGCAGCGTTGACCCTCGGGGGGATGCAGATACGCAGTATTTT	CSVDPRGDADTQYF
TRBD1	TRBV20-1	TRBJ2-1	many	TGCAGTGCCAGGGACAGCTACAATGAGCAGTTCTTC	CSARDSYNEQFF
TRBD1	TRBV4-1	TRBJ1-2	many	TGCGCCAGCAGCCAACCTTTACAGGGGGCTGGTGGCTACACCTTC	CASSQPLQGAGGYTF
TRBD2	TRBV12-3/TRBV12-4	TRBJ2-5	many	TGTGCCAGCAGTTTATCTAGCGGGGGGTATGTGGCCCAGTACTTC	CASSLSSGGYVAQYF
TRBD1	TRBV5-1	TRBJ2-2	many	TGCGCCAGCAGCTTCGTCACAGGGGTCACCGGGGAGCTGTTTTTT	CASSFVTGVTGELFF
-	TRBV24-1	TRBJ2-1	many	TGTGCCACCAGTCCCAGGGACGGTGACAATGAGCAGTTCTTC	CATSPRDGDNEQFF
-	TRBV9	TRBJ2-3	many	TGTGCCAGCAGCGTAGCGGGCGCCACAGATACGCAGTATTTT	CASSVAGATDTQYF
-	TRBV4-2	TRBJ1-2	many	TGTGCCAGCAGCCAAGGGTGGACAGCGGAAGGCTACACCTTC	CASSQGWTAEGYTF
-	TRBV12-3/TRBV12-4	TRBJ1-5	many	TGTGCCAGCAGTCGACAGGTGAATCAGCCCCAGCATTTT	CASSRQVNQPQHF
TRBD1	TRBV19	TRBJ2-1	many	TGTGCCAGTAGGACAGGGGGCTCCTACAATGAGCAGTTCTTC	CASRTGGSYNEQFF
-	TRBV10-3	TRBJ1-4	many	TGTGCCATCCAGGAGAGCTCCAATGAAAAACTGTTTTTT	CAIQESSNEKLFF
-	TRBV19	TRBJ1-1	many	TGTGCCAGTAGTAATGCCGGTCGGACAGCTAACACTGAAGCTTTCTTT	CASSNAGRTANTEAFF
-	TRBV10-2	TRBJ1-2	many	TGCGCCAGCAGTGATGCAGGGACCTATGGCTACACCTTC	CASSDAGTYGYTF
-	TRBV20-1	TRBJ1-2	many	TGCAGTGCCCCCCCCGGGGGTGGCATCTATGGCTACACCTTC	CSAPPGGGIYGYTF
-	TRBV4-1	TRBJ2-3	many	TGCGCCAGCAGCCAAGGCCCTGGGCTACCCGAAACTACAGATACGCAGTATTTT	CASSQGPGLPETTDTQYF
-	TRBV4-2	TRBJ1-2	many	TGTGCCAGCAGCCACCGTCCCCAACCGGGACGAGGCTATGGCTACACCTTC	CASSHRPQPGRGYGYTF
-	TRBV4-1	TRBJ2-3	-	TGCGCCAGCAGCCACAAATCAGGGTGCACAGATACGCAGTATTTT	CASSHKSGCTDTQYF
-	TRBV2	TRBJ2-1	many	TGTGCCAGCAGTGAAGGGTGGGACGGGGACAATGAGCAGTTCTTC	CASSEGWDGDNEQFF
-	TRBV6-4	TRBJ2-1	-	TGTGCCAGCAGTCCGGTTTCCTCCTACAATGAGCAGTTCTTC	CASSPVSSYNEQFF
-	TRBV30	TRBJ1-1	-	TGTGCCTGGAGTTTAGGTGTCGGCACTGAAGCTTTCTTT	CAWSLGVGTEAFF
-	TRBV7-3	TRBJ1-1	many	TGTGCCAGCAGCCCCGGCCAATGGGGGCAGGGCACTGAAGCTTTCTTT	CASSPGQWGQGTEAFF
TRBD1	TRBV5-4	TRBJ1-1	many	TGTGCCAGCAGCTTGCAGGGGGCGCTCACTGAAGCTTTCTTT	CASSLQGALTEAFF
TRBD2	TRBV5-5	TRBJ2-5	few	TGTGCCAGCAGCTTAGCAATTAGCCTAGCGGGAGAGACCCAGTACTTC	CASSLAISLAGETQYF